Shown below are 10 T cell receptor beta chains from a single sample sequenced in a study of identical twins listed by TCRdb under 2016. Receptor libraries were prepared by 5' RACE. Sequenced on an Illumina HiSeq 2000. Using fastp trimming at Q25 and MiXCR clonotype assembly, TCRdb reanalyzed the public sequencing data and kept in-frame beta chains. CDR3 protein duplicates are merged, each entry listing the most common genes and DNA. The sample table shows approximately 890,000 distinct CDR3 sequences, and about 12% are seen once. Jointly, the top ten make up roughly 1.5% of the sample. The same specimen was also included in a second study, on yellow fever vaccine responses in identical twins.

The specimen sequenced was PBMCs. The source is a woman between 18 and 29 years old in good health.

V is TRBV20-1 and J is TRBJ2-5; unclear D gene. From germline, CDR1 is DFQATT and CDR2 SNEGSKA (reference sequence). The CDR3 has 11 residues. The V end lost 5 bases, the J end lost 7 bases, and 11 bases lay between the germline ends. The CDR3 DNA reads as TGCAGTGCTCTAGGGAAGTGGACCCAGTACTTC. Translation gives CSALGKWTQYF.

V is TRBV6-1 and J is TRBJ2-7; the D is unclear. Trimming stripped 6 bases from V and 2 bases from J, with 5 bases between. The CDR3 sequence is 11 residues long. Germline loops: CDR1 MNHNS, CDR2 SASEGT. The CDR3 nucleotides read TGTGCCAGCAGGGCAACCTACGAGCAGTACGTC. Residues: CASRATYEQYV.

The sample holds a few counts of this clonotype. This sequence joins TRBV20-1 and TRBJ2-2; 8 bases match TRBD2. V lost 4 bases to trimming and J lost 4 bases; unmatched junction nucleotides: 5. This CDR3 is 14 amino acids long. Looked up from germline, CDR1 is DFQATT and CDR2 is SNEGSKA (reference sequence). The CDR3 loop reads CSATNGRGTGELFF. DNA of the CDR3: TGCAGTGCTACAAACGGGAGGGGCACCGGGGAGCTGTTTTTT.

The V call is TRBV10-2, the J call TRBJ2-4, with D possibly being TRBD2 (5 bases). CDR1 is WSHSY, CDR2 SAAADI, per germline. There are 14 residues in the CDR3. With 3 bases removed from V and 3 bases from J, the gap between germline ends came to 9 bases. The CDR3 spells CASSETSGKNIQYF. The CDR3 nucleotides are TGCGCCAGCAGTGAAACAAGCGGCAAAAACATTCAGTACTTC.

This clonotype was found many times. The chain uses TRBV11-2 and TRBJ2-3; 8 bases fit TRBD2. The J segment lost 2 bases and the V segment lost 3 bases, leaving 10 bases of the junction unmatched. Looked up from germline, CDR1 is SGHAT and CDR2 is FQNNGV. The length of the CDR3 is 17 residues. This CDR3 is CASSLTFGGDHTDTQYF. The DNA of the CDR3 is TGTGCCAGCAGCTTGACATTCGGGGGGGATCACACAGATACGCAGTATTTT.

This clonotype was counted many times. The chain recombines TRBV7-2 with TRBJ1-2; TRBD1 might be the D (6 bases). The CDR3 is made up of 15 amino acids. Germline V gene lookup returns CDR1 SGHTA and CDR2 FQGNSA. The V end was cut by 1 base, the J end by 4 bases, with 13 bases between. In nucleotides, the CDR3 is TGTGCCAGCAGCTTAGGCGGGACACCTGGCTATGGCTACACCTTC. Translating gives CASSLGGTPGYGYTF.

This sequence joins TRBV6-1 and TRBJ1-1; 7 positions match TRBD1. Germline CDR1 MNHNS, CDR2 SASEGT. The CDR3 has 16 residues. V trimming: 6 bases; J trimming: 3 bases; junction bases outside the gene matches: 13. CDR3 protein: CASRTRTGPLDTEAFF. Written as DNA, the CDR3 is TGTGCCAGCAGGACCCGGACAGGCCCATTGGACACTGAAGCTTTCTTT.

This clonotype was seen a handful of times. The rearrangement links TRBV20-1 to TRBJ2-5; 10 bases fit TRBD2. CDR3 length: 15 amino acids. The germline V gene has CDR1 DFQATT and CDR2 SNEGSKA (reference sequence). Trimming took 4 bases from V and 5 from J; bases not matched to a gene: 10. CDR3 loop: CSAIRASGGRETQYF. The CDR3 nucleotides read TGCAGTGCTATCCGGGCTAGCGGGGGTAGGGAGACCCAGTACTTC.

This clonotype was seen a handful of times. The chain employs TRBV12-3 or TRBV12-4 and TRBJ2-5; D unresolved. V was trimmed by 1 base and J by 2 bases, leaving 11 bases between them. There are 15 residues in the CDR3. The CDR3 nucleotides read TGTGCCAGCAGTTTAGGGCACGGAGAACAAGAGACCCAGTACTTC. Protein product: CASSLGHGEQETQYF.

V is TRBV4-1 and J is TRBJ2-5; D possibly matches TRBD1 or TRBD2 (8 bases each). This CDR3 contains 19 residues. The germline V gene has CDR1 MGHRA and CDR2 YSYEKL. V dropped 6 bases and J dropped 0 bases, with 26 bases sitting between them. The CDR3: CASSWLIPGGGQDQETQYF. The CDR3 coding sequence is TGCGCCAGCAGTTGGCTAATCCCGGGGGGGGGACAGGACCAAGAGACCCAGTACTTC.